This T cell receptor beta chain was profiled in a study of PD-1 blockade in classical Hodgkin lymphoma. V lost 5 bases, J lost 4 bases, and 18 bases lay in between. Germline V gives CDR1 WSHSY, CDR2 SAAADI. CDR3 length: 16 residues. Every patient relapsed after autologous stem cell transplantation, and brentuximab vedotin exposure varied. Note on this clone: Its target is unknown.

Study results and caveats: By C4D1, CD4+ diversity increased significantly, especially in complete responders. Patients who responded completely had about the same baseline diversity as newly diagnosed patients. In newly diagnosed patients, baseline TCR diversity was reportedly below that of healthy donors.

Data came from immunoSEQ multiplex PCR; TCRdb stores just in-frame clones and leaves some out. Of 110,000 or so clones listed, 89% are singletons. This chain connects TRBV10-2 to TRBJ1-5; a weak D match, TRBD1 (6 bases). The sequence derives from a human donor with classical Hodgkin lymphoma. The specimen was peripheral blood mononuclear cells (PBMCs), collected before the second cycle of nivolumab. CDR3 region: CASSKGGRWGNQPQHF. The CDR3, as DNA: TGCGCCAGCAGTAAGGGGGGGCGATGGGGGAATCAGCCCCAGCATTTT.